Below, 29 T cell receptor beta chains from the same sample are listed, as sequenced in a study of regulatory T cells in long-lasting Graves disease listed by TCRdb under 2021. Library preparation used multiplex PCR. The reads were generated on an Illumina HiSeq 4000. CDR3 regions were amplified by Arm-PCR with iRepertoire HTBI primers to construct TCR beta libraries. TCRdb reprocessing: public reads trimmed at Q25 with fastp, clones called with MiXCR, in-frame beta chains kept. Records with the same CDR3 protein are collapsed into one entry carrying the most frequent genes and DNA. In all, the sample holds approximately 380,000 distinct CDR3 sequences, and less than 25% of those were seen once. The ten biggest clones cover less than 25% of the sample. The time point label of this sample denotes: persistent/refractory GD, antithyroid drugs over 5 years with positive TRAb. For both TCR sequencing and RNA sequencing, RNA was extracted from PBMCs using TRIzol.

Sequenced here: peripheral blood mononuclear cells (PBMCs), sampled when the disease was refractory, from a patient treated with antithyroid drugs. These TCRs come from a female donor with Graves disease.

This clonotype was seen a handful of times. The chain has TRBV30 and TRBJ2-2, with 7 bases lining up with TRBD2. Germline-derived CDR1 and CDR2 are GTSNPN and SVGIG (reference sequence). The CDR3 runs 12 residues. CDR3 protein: CVLRELTGELFF. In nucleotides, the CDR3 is TGTGTCTTGCGGGAGCTCACCGGGGAGCTGTTTTTT.

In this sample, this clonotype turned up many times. CDR3 residues: CAWGGATEAFF. In nucleotides, the CDR3 is TGTGCCTGGGGCGGGGCAACTGAAGCTTTCTTT. The genes are TRBV30 and TRBJ1-1; perhaps TRBD1 as D (5 bases). The CDR3 is made up of 11 amino acids. V was clipped by 5 bases and J by 5 bases, with 9 bases between them. The V gene's germline CDR1 is GTSNPN and CDR2 SVGIG (reference sequence).

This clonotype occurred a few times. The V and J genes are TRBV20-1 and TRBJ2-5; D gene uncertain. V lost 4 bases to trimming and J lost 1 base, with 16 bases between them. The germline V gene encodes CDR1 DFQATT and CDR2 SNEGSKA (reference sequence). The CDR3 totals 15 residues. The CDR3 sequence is CSATPTVAVQETQYF. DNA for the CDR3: TGCAGTGCTACCCCGACTGTGGCAGTCCAAGAGACCCAGTACTTC.

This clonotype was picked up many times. The CDR3, as DNA: TGTGCCAGCAGTTACTCGGTTAGCGGGAGTTACGACGAGCAGTACTTC. Protein: CASSYSVSGSYDEQYF. The genes are TRBV6-6 and TRBJ2-7, with 9 bases fitting TRBD2. Germline V gene lookup returns CDR1 MNHNY and CDR2 SVGAGI (reference sequence). This CDR3 contains 16 residues. V shed 0 bases, J shed 5 bases, and the junction held 8 bases outside the gene matches.

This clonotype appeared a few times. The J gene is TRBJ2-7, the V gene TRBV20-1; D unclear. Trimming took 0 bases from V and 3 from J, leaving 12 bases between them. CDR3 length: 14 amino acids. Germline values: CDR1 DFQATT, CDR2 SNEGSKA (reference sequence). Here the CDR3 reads CSARDLKGSYEQYF. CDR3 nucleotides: TGCAGTGCTAGAGATCTGAAGGGTAGCTACGAGCAGTACTTC.

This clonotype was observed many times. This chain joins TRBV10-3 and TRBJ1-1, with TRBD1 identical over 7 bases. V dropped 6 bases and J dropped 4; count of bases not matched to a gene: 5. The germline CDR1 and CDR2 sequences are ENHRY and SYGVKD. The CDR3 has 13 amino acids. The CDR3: CAIRPDRSTEAFF. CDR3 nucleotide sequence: TGTGCCATCAGACCGGACAGGAGCACTGAAGCTTTCTTT.

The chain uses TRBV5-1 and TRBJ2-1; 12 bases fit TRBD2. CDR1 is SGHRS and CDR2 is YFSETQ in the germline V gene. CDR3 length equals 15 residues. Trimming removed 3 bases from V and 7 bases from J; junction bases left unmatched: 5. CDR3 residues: CASSWLAGGVNEQFF. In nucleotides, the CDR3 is TGCGCCAGCAGCTGGCTAGCGGGAGGGGTAAATGAGCAGTTCTTC. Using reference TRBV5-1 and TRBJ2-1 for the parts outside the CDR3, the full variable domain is KAGVTQTPRYLIKTRGQQVTLSCSPISGHRSVSWYQQTPGQGLQFLFEYFSETQRNKGNFPGRFSGRQFSNSRSEMNVSTLELGDSALYLCASSWLAGGVNEQFFGPGTRLTVL.

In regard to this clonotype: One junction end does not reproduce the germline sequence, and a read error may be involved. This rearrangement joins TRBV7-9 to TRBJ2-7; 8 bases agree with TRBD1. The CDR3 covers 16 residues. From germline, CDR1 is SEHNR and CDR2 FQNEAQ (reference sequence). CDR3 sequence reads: CASSTSGTGNSYEQHF. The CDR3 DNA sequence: TGTGCCAGCAGCACCTCCGGGACAGGTAATTCCTACGAGCAGCACTTC.

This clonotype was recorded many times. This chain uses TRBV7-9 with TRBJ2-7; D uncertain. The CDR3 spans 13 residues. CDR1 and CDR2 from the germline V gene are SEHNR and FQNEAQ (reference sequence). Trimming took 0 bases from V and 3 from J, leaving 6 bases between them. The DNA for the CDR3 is TGTGCCAGCAGCTTAGCGAACAGCTACGAGCAGTACTTC. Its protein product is CASSLANSYEQYF.

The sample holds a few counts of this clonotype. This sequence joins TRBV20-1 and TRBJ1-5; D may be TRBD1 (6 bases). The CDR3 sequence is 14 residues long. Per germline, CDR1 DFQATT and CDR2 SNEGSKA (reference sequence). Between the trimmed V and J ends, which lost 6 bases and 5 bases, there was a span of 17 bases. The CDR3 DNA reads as TGCAGTGCCCTTGTTGCGGGGGCGGATCAGCCCCAGCATTTT. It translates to CSALVAGADQPQHF.

This CDR3 reads CASDSVSGNTIYF. The CDR3 DNA is TGTGCCAGCGACAGCGTCTCTGGAAACACCATATATTTT. The chain has TRBV6-2 or TRBV6-3 and TRBJ1-3; D is perhaps TRBD1 (5 bases). The length of the CDR3 is 13 residues. The germline V and J ends were trimmed by 8 bases and 0 bases, with 8 bases remaining between them. The germline gives CDR1 MNHEY, CDR2 SVGEGT.

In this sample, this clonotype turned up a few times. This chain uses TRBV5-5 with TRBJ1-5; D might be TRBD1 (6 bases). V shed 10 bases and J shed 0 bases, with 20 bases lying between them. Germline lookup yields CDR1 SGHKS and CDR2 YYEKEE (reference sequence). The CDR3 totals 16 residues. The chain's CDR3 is CAFKSGGLGSNQPQHF. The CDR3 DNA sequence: TGTGCCTTCAAGTCTGGGGGGCTGGGTAGCAATCAGCCCCAGCATTTT.

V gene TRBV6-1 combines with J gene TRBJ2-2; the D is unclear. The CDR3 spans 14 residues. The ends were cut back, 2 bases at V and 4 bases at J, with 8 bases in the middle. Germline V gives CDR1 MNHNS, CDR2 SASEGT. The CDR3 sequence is CASSELTGTGELFF. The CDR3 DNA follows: TGTGCCAGCAGTGAATTGACGGGCACCGGGGAGCTGTTTTTT.

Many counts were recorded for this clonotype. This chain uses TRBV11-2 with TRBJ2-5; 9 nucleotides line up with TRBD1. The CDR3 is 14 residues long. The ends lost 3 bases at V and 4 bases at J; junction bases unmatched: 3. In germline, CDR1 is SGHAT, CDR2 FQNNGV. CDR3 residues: CASSLGQGGETQYF. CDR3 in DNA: TGTGCCAGCAGCTTGGGACAGGGTGGAGAGACCCAGTACTTC.

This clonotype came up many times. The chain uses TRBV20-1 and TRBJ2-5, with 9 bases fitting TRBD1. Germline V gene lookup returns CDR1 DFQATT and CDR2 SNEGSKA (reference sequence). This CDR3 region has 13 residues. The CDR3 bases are TGCAGCGACCGCAGACAGGGGGTAGAGACCCAGTACTTC. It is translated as CSDRRQGVETQYF.

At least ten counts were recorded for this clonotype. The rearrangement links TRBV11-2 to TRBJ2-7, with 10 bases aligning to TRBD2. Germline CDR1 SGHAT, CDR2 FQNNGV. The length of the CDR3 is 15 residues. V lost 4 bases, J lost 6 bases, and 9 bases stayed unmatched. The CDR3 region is CASSSPAGGRLEQYF. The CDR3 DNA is TGTGCCAGCAGCTCCCCAGCGGGAGGGAGGCTCGAGCAGTACTTC.

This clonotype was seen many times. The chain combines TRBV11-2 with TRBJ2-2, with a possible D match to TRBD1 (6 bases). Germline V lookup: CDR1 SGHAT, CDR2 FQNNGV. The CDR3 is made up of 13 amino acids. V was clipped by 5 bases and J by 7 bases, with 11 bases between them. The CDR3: CASSQTGIGELFF. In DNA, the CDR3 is TGTGCCAGCAGCCAAACAGGGATCGGGGAGCTGTTTTTT.

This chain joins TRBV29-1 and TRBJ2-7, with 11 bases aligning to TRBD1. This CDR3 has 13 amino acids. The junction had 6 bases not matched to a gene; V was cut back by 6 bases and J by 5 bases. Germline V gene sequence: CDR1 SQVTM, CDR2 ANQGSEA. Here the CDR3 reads CSVTGQGAHEQYF. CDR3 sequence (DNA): TGCAGCGTGACTGGACAGGGGGCCCACGAGCAGTACTTC.

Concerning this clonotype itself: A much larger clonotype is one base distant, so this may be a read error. The CDR3 DNA is TGTGCCAGCAGCGCGACCAAACAGCCCCAGCATTTT. Protein sequence: CASSATKQPQHF. The J gene is TRBJ1-5, the V gene TRBV2; no reliable D call. CDR1 is SNHLY, CDR2 FYNNEI, per germline. V gave up 6 bases and J gave up 7 bases, with 10 bases separating them. CDR3 length: 12 amino acids.

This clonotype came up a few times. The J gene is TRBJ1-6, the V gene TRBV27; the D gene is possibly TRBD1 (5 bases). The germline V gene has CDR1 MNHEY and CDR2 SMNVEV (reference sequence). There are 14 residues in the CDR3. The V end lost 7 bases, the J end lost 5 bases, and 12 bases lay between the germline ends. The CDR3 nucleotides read TGTGCCAGCACATACCGACAGAATAATTCACCCCTCCACTTT. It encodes CASTYRQNNSPLHF.

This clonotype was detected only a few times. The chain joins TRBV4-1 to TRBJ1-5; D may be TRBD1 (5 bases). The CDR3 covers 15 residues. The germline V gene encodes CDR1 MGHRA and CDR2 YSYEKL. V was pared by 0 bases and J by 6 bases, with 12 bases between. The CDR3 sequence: CASSQDTGGGQPQHF. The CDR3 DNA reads TGCGCCAGCAGCCAAGATACGGGGGGAGGTCAGCCCCAGCATTTT.

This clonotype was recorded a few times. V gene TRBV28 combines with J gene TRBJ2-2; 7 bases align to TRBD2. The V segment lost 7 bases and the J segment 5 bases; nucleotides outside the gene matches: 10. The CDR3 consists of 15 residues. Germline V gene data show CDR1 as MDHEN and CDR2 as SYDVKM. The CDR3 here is CASTPGGSYTGELFF. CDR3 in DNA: TGTGCCAGCACTCCCGGGGGGAGTTATACCGGGGAGCTGTTTTTT.

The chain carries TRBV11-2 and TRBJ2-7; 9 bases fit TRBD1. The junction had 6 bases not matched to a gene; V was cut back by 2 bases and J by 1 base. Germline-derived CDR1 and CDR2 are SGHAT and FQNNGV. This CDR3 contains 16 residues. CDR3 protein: CASSLRGDRVSYEQYF. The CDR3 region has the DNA TGTGCCAGCAGCTTAAGGGGGGACAGGGTTTCCTACGAGCAGTACTTC.

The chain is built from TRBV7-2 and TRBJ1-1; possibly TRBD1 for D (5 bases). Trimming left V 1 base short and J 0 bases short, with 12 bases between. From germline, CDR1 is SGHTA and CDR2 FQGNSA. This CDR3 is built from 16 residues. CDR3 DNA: TGTGCCAGCAGCTTAGGTGGTGGGACGGTGAACACTGAAGCTTTCTTT. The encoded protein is CASSLGGGTVNTEAFF.

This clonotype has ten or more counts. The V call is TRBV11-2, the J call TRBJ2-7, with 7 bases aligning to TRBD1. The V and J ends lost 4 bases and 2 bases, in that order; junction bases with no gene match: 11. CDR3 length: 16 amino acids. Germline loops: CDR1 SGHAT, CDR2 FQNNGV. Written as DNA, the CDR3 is TGTGCCAGCAGCTCCTATAGACAGGGCTGGACCTACGAGCAGTACTTC. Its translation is CASSSYRQGWTYEQYF.

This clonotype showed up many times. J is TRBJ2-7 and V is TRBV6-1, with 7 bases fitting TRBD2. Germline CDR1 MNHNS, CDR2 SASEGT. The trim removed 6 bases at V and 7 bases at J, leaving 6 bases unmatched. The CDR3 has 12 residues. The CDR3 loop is CASSLAVGEQYF. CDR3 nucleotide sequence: TGTGCCAGCAGCCTAGCGGTAGGAGAGCAGTACTTC.

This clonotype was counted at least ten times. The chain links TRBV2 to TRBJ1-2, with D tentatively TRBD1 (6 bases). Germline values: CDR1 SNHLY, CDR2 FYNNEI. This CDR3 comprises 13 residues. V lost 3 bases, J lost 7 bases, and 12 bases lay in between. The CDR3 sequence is CASSDQGLGGYTF. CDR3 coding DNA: TGTGCCAGCAGTGATCAGGGGCTGGGTGGCTACACCTTC. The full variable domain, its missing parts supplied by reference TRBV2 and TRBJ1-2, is EPEVTQTPSHQVTQMGQEVILRCVPISNHLYFYWYRQILGQKVEFLVSFYNNEISEKSEIFDDQFSVERPDGSNFTLKIRSTKLEDSAMYFCASSDQGLGGYTFGSGTRLTVV.

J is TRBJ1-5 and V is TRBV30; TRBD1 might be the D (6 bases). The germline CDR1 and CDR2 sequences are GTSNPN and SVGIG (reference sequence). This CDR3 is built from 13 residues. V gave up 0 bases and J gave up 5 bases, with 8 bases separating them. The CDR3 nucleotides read TGTGCCTGGAGTGTAGGGGGATATCAGCCCCAGCATTTT. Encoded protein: CAWSVGGYQPQHF.

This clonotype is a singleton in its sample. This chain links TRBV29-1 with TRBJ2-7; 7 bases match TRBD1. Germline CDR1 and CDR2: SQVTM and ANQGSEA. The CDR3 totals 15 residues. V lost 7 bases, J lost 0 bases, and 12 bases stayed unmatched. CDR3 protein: CSAHRGQLLSYEQYF. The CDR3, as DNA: TGCAGCGCTCACAGGGGACAGTTACTCTCCTACGAGCAGTACTTC.